Following are 30 T cell receptor beta chains from one sample sequenced in a study of blood T cell repertoires in COVID-19 (dated by TCRdb to the early 2020s). Preparation of the library involved the immunoSEQ multiplex PCR assay. The immuneACCESS repertoire file appears here via TCRdb, limited to in-frame rearrangements. These files lack a portion of the clones; in checked studies, under half of the deficit traces to unresolved V genes, and the cause of the others is not known. Present in this sample are more than 95,000 clones, roughly 85% of which were seen just once. The top ten hold about 7% of the sample. The sample taken for sequencing was peripheral blood. These TCRs come from a man older than 75 with active or convalescent COVID-19.

This chain connects TRBV7-2 to TRBJ2-7; TRBD2 is a possible D gene (5 bases). Germline values: CDR1 SGHTA, CDR2 FQGNSA. V lost 4 bases, J lost 8 bases, and 9 bases lay in between. CDR3 length: 11 amino acids. The CDR3 nucleotides are TGTGCCAGCAGCTCCGGACTCCAGCAGTACTTC. Translating it yields CASSSGLQQYF.

This clone was seen only once. V is TRBV6-4 and J is TRBJ2-2; TRBD1 might be the D (5 bases). The CDR3 is 15 amino acids. In germline, CDR1 is MRHNA, CDR2 SNTAGT. V lost 6 bases and J 1 base, leaving 12 bases between the germline ends. The CDR3 spells CASRVRQGNTGELFF. CDR3 DNA: TGTGCCAGCAGAGTGAGGCAGGGGAACACCGGGGAGCTGTTTTTT.

The chain is built from TRBV6-5 and TRBJ1-6; D call uncertain. Germline CDR1 is MNHEY and CDR2 is SVGAGI. Trimming removed 4 bases at V and 7 bases at J, with 8 bases between. The CDR3 totals 13 residues. This CDR3 is CASSLGANSPLHF. In nucleotides, the CDR3 is TGTGCCAGCAGTTTAGGAGCCAATTCACCCCTCCACTTT.

This clone has only one observation. This sequence joins TRBV6-4 and TRBJ2-3, with 7 bases identical to TRBD1. This CDR3 is built from 16 residues. CDR1 and CDR2 (germline): MRHNA, SNTAGT. V gave up 9 bases and J gave up 2 bases; unmatched junction bases: 14. Written as DNA, the CDR3 is TGTGCCAGACACGAAAAGGGACAGATAACCACAGATACGCAGTATTTT. This encodes CARHEKGQITTDTQYF.

The V gene is TRBV18, the J gene TRBJ2-3, with 9 nucleotides matching TRBD2. Germline CDR1 and CDR2: KGHSH and LQKENI. V shed 4 bases, J shed 1 base, and the junction held 3 bases outside the gene matches. The CDR3 extends over 15 amino acids. The CDR3 DNA sequence: TGTGCCAGCTCACTCATAGCGGGGGGCACAGATACGCAGTATTTT. Protein: CASSLIAGGTDTQYF.

The V and J genes are TRBV5-5 and TRBJ2-7; TRBD2 aligns across 11 bases. J gave up 4 bases and V 0 bases, and 15 bases lay outside the gene matches. CDR3 length: 19 amino acids. The germline CDR1 and CDR2 sequences are SGHKS and YYEKEE (reference sequence). CDR3 sequence reads: CASSLGFGTSGLTPYEQYF. In nucleotides, the CDR3 is TGTGCCAGCAGCTTGGGTTTTGGGACTAGCGGCCTCACCCCTTACGAGCAGTACTTC. Variable domain in full (rest from reference TRBV5-5 and TRBJ2-7): DAGVTQSPTHLIKTRGQQVTLRCSPISGHKSVSWYQQVLGQGPQFIFQYYEKEERGRGNFPDRFSARQFPNYSSELNVNALLLGDSALYLCASSLGFGTSGLTPYEQYFGPGTRLTVT.

Only one count was recorded for this clone. V and J are TRBV28 and TRBJ2-2; TRBD2 agrees at 9 bases. This CDR3 contains 13 residues. V shed 8 bases and J 4 bases; nucleotides not matched to a gene: 2. Germline CDR1 is MDHEN and CDR2 is SYDVKM. CDR3 in DNA: TGTGCCAGCCTACTAGCGGGCACCGGGGAGCTGTTTTTT. It translates to CASLLAGTGELFF. Together with reference TRBV28 and TRBJ2-2, the CDR3 gives the full variable domain: DVKVTQSSRYLVKRTGEKVFLECVQDMDHENMFWYRQDPGLGLRLIYFSYDVKMKEKGDIPEGYSVSREKKERFSLILESASTNQTSMYLCASLLAGTGELFFGEGSRLTVL.

J is TRBJ1-4 and V is TRBV9; tentative D call: TRBD1 (6 bases). The germline gives CDR1 SGDLS, CDR2 YYNGEE. The CDR3 runs to 16 residues. V was pared by 0 bases and J by 5 bases, with 14 bases between. CDR3 sequence (DNA): TGTGCCAGCAGCGTAGCCCCGACAGGCCTAAATGAAAAACTGTTTTTT. Protein: CASSVAPTGLNEKLFF.

The rearrangement joins TRBV30 to TRBJ1-1; TRBD1 agrees at 9 bases. The trim removed 3 bases at V and 10 bases at J, leaving 12 bases unmatched. Germline V CDR1 and CDR2: GTSNPN, SVGIG (reference sequence). This CDR3 spans 14 amino acids. CDR3 loop: CAWRREQGAVSAFF. The CDR3 DNA reads TGTGCCTGGAGACGGGAACAGGGGGCCGTTTCAGCTTTCTTT.

This sequence joins TRBV7-6 and TRBJ2-3; weak D call: TRBD2 (5 bases). The CDR3 covers 14 residues. Germline assignment: CDR1 SGHVS and CDR2 FNYEAQ. The germline V and J ends were trimmed by 1 base and 6 bases, with 11 bases remaining between them. The CDR3 spells CASSLEPGWDTQYF. In DNA form, the CDR3 reads TGTGCCAGCAGCTTAGAGCCGGGGTGGGATACGCAGTATTTT.

This clone appeared a few times. The chain has TRBV4-1 and TRBJ1-5; 9 bases agree with TRBD1. CDR1 and CDR2 from the germline V gene are MGHRA and YSYEKL. The CDR3 is 17 amino acids. Losses at the gene ends were 3 bases for V and 2 bases for J; bases not matched to a gene: 8. The chain's CDR3 is CASSQFGTGLGNQPQHF. Here the CDR3 DNA reads TGCGCCAGCAGCCAGTTCGGGACAGGGTTGGGCAATCAGCCCCAGCATTTT.

The chain is built from TRBV2 and TRBJ1-2; 8 nucleotides agree with TRBD1. J gave up 4 bases and V 4 bases, and 8 bases lay outside the gene matches. The germline V gene encodes CDR1 SNHLY and CDR2 FYNNEI. The CDR3 consists of 15 residues. This chain's CDR3 is CASSGGRGQGYGYTF. DNA of the CDR3: TGTGCCAGCAGTGGGGGCAGGGGGCAAGGCTATGGCTACACCTTC.

CDR3 sequence (DNA): TGTGCCAGCTCACCACGCCGGGGGTCCTACAATGAGCAGTTCTTC. This translates into CASSPRRGSYNEQFF. This chain joins TRBV18 and TRBJ2-1, with a possible D match to TRBD2 (6 bases). The ends were cut back, 1 base at V and 1 base at J, with 8 bases in the middle. In germline, CDR1 is KGHSH, CDR2 LQKENI. The length of the CDR3 is 15 residues.

The DNA for the CDR3 is TGTGCCAGCAGCCCAGGAGTACCAGGGGGCACAGATACGCAGTATTTT. Encoded protein: CASSPGVPGGTDTQYF. The chain couples TRBV7-2 to TRBJ2-3; D may be TRBD1 (6 bases). V gave up 5 bases and J gave up 1 base, with 16 bases separating them. The CDR3 covers 16 residues. CDR1 and CDR2 from the germline V gene are SGHTA and FQGNSA.

This chain joins TRBV6-5 and TRBJ2-2, with 8 bases matching TRBD1. CDR3 length equals 14 residues. J was trimmed by 5 bases and V by 7 bases; bases with no gene match: 6. Germline values: CDR1 MNHEY, CDR2 SVGAGI. The DNA for the CDR3 is TGTGCCAGCAATAGACAGGGGAGTACCGGGGAGCTGTTTTTT. Translation gives CASNRQGSTGELFF.

V usage is TRBV29-1 and J usage is TRBJ2-5; tentative D call: TRBD2 (5 bases). The V gene lost 3 bases and the J gene lost 1 base, with 9 bases spanning the gap. The CDR3 length is 13 residues. Germline loops: CDR1 SQVTM, CDR2 ANQGSEA. The CDR3, as DNA: TGCAGCGTTGAGGCGGGCGGCCAAGAGACCCAGTACTTC. Protein product: CSVEAGGQETQYF.

The gene calls are TRBV19 and TRBJ1-1; D uncertain. The CDR3 spans 18 residues. CDR1 and CDR2 from the germline V gene are LNHDA and SQIVND (reference sequence). Trimming took off 3 bases at V and 1 base at J, with 21 bases between the two ends. The CDR3 loop is CASSISATLNYENTEAFF. CDR3 bases: TGTGCCAGTAGTATCTCTGCCACCCTCAACTACGAGAACACTGAAGCTTTCTTT.

V is TRBV27 and J is TRBJ2-6; perhaps TRBD2 as D (6 bases). The V and J ends lost 4 bases and 1 base respectively, with 20 bases between them. The CDR3 totals 19 residues. CDR1 is MNHEY, CDR2 SMNVEV, per germline (reference sequence). The CDR3 sequence: CASSSFSVGGRSGANVLTF. CDR3 nucleotide sequence: TGTGCCAGCAGTTCCTTCTCGGTGGGGGGTAGATCTGGGGCCAACGTCCTGACTTTC.

This chain joins TRBV28 and TRBJ1-4; D uncertain. Germline V gene sequence: CDR1 MDHEN, CDR2 SYDVKM. The V end was cut by 3 bases, the J end by 4 bases, with 9 bases between. CDR3 length: 14 amino acids. The CDR3 loop reads CASSFTGINEKLFF. The CDR3 bases are TGTGCCAGCAGTTTTACGGGGATTAATGAAAAACTGTTTTTT.

The chain carries TRBV19 and TRBJ2-1; 11 bases are a match to TRBD2. The CDR3 contains 15 residues. J gave up 8 bases and V 7 bases, and 10 bases lay outside the gene matches. CDR1 and CDR2 from the germline V gene are LNHDA and SQIVND (reference sequence). The CDR3 is CASKRGTSGYDEQFF. The DNA of the CDR3 is TGTGCCAGTAAAAGGGGGACTAGCGGTTATGATGAGCAGTTCTTC.

This rearrangement joins TRBV7-2 to TRBJ2-1, with a possible D match to TRBD2 (6 bases). V was trimmed by 1 base and J by 9 bases, leaving 16 bases between them. Germline V gene data show CDR1 as SGHTA and CDR2 as FQGNSA. The CDR3 has 15 residues. CDR3 DNA sequence: TGTGCCAGCAGCTTAGATCGTCTAGCGTCGGGTGAGCAGTTCTTC. This encodes CASSLDRLASGEQFF.

CDR3 residues: CASSYPGLASNEQFF. CDR3 in DNA: TGTGCCAGCAGTTACCCGGGACTAGCGAGTAATGAGCAGTTCTTC. The chain has TRBV6-5 and TRBJ2-1; 10 bases align to TRBD2. V lost 2 bases and J lost 7; bases outside the gene matches: 5. The germline CDR1 and CDR2 sequences are MNHEY and SVGAGI. The CDR3 is 15 residues long.

This chain uses TRBV10-2 with TRBJ1-4; D not resolved. V was cut by 1 base and J by 0 bases, with 9 bases left in between. The CDR3 consists of 16 residues. The germline CDR1 and CDR2 sequences are WSHSY and SAAADI. The CDR3, as DNA: TGCGCCAGCAGTGAGTTAACAGTAACAACTAATGAAAAACTGTTTTTT. Protein product: CASSELTVTTNEKLFF.

The CDR3 DNA follows: TGTGCCTGGAGTGTACAGGCCTACTATGGCTACACCTTC. Translating it yields CAWSVQAYYGYTF. The chain links TRBV30 to TRBJ1-2; D possibly corresponds to TRBD1 (5 bases). V was clipped by 0 bases and J by 3 bases, with 8 bases between them. CDR1 GTSNPN and CDR2 SVGIG come from the germline V gene (reference sequence). The CDR3 sequence is 13 residues long.

The V call is TRBV6-6, the J call TRBJ1-3, with D unresolved. The CDR3 spans 14 residues. Trimming left V 6 bases short and J 0 bases short, with 9 bases between. Germline-derived CDR1 and CDR2 are MNHNY and SVGAGI (reference sequence). The CDR3 is CASSRTISGNTIYF. CDR3 bases: TGTGCCAGCAGCCGAACAATCTCTGGAAACACCATATATTTT.

The genes are TRBV9 and TRBJ2-1; 16 nucleotides line up with TRBD2. Losses at the gene ends were 2 bases for V and 3 bases for J; bases not matched to a gene: 11. Germline V gene data show CDR1 as SGDLS and CDR2 as YYNGEE. The CDR3 covers 20 residues. The CDR3 DNA sequence: TGTGCCAGCAGCGTCCTGGGACTAGCGGGAGGGAGACTGAACTACAATGAGCAGTTCTTC. Translating it yields CASSVLGLAGGRLNYNEQFF.

V and J are TRBV7-2 and TRBJ1-4; a possible D gene is TRBD1 (6 bases). This CDR3 is 16 amino acids long. In germline, CDR1 is SGHTA, CDR2 FQGNSA. Trimming took 5 bases from V and 5 from J, leaving 18 bases between them. In DNA form, the CDR3 reads TGTGCCAGCAGCCCGAGGGGGGGGGCGGTGAATGAAAAACTGTTTTTT. Translation gives CASSPRGGAVNEKLFF.

This clone appeared a few times. The V gene is TRBV19, the J gene TRBJ2-1; TRBD2 agrees at 11 bases. Germline values: CDR1 LNHDA, CDR2 SQIVND (reference sequence). V trimming: 6 bases; J trimming: 6 bases; junction bases outside the gene matches: 7. This CDR3 is 15 amino acids long. The CDR3, as DNA: TGTGCCAGTAGAGCGGGACTAGCGGCCTCCAATGAGCAGTTCTTC. Translated, it gives CASRAGLAASNEQFF.

The chain combines TRBV4-3 with TRBJ2-1, with TRBD1 matching over 8 bases. Germline V lookup: CDR1 LGHNA, CDR2 YSLEER. V trimming: 0 bases; J trimming: 7 bases; junction bases outside the gene matches: 8. The CDR3 contains 16 residues. The CDR3 spells CASSQDIGQGWNEQFF. CDR3 DNA sequence: TGCGCCAGCAGCCAAGATATCGGACAGGGATGGAATGAGCAGTTCTTC.

Written as DNA, the CDR3 is TGTGCCAGTACCCGGACAGGAGGAGGCCAGCCCCAGCATTTT. As protein: CASTRTGGGQPQHF. V usage is TRBV19 and J usage is TRBJ1-5; 7 nucleotides agree with TRBD1. The germline V gene encodes CDR1 LNHDA and CDR2 SQIVND (reference sequence). CDR3 size: 14 residues. After removal of 7 bases from V and 7 bases from J, the junction contained 10 bases not matched to a gene.